These 26 T cell receptor beta chains originate from one sample sequenced in a study of blood T cell repertoires in COVID-19. Produced via immunoSEQ multiplex PCR; TCRdb's table is partial and in-frame only. The sample holds 130,000 or so clones; roughly 88% are singletons and the top ten take roughly 1.4%. Sequencing was performed on peripheral blood. Receptors were obtained from a woman aged 55-75 years with acute or convalescent COVID-19.

The V call is TRBV28, the J call TRBJ1-6; tentative D call: TRBD1 (5 bases). Germline V lookup: CDR1 MDHEN, CDR2 SYDVKM. Trimming took 10 bases from V and 13 from J, leaving 8 bases between them. The CDR3 loop spans 9 amino acids. The CDR3 spells CATGVPLHF. The CDR3 coding sequence is TGTGCCACGGGGGTCCCCCTCCACTTT.

The genes are TRBV4-3 and TRBJ1-1; no clear D. There are 14 residues in the CDR3. Per germline, CDR1 LGHNA and CDR2 YSLEER. Trimming took off 1 base at V and 4 bases at J, with 10 bases between the two ends. Here the CDR3 reads CASSQGVYGTEAFF. Here the CDR3 DNA reads TGCGCCAGCAGCCAAGGAGTTTATGGCACTGAAGCTTTCTTT.

The rearrangement links TRBV19 to TRBJ1-5; 7 bases map to TRBD1. This CDR3 contains 17 residues. The V segment lost 4 bases and the J segment 4 bases; nucleotides outside the gene matches: 13. Germline-derived CDR1 and CDR2 are LNHDA and SQIVND (reference sequence). This chain's CDR3 is CASSSYRGRLPNQPQHF. Written as DNA, the CDR3 is TGTGCCAGTAGTAGCTACAGGGGAAGGCTACCGAATCAGCCCCAGCATTTT.

The chain is built from TRBV3-1 (or the pseudogene TRBV3-2) and TRBJ2-1, with no clear D. This CDR3 has 12 amino acids. Looked up from germline, CDR1 is LGHDT and CDR2 is YNNKEL (reference sequence). The germline V and J ends were trimmed by 5 bases and 15 bases, with 17 bases remaining between them. CDR3 sequence (DNA): TGTGCCAGCAGCTACCAGGAATCCCCGGCGTTCTTC. Translating it yields CASSYQESPAFF.

This sequence joins TRBV6-5 and TRBJ2-1; 10 positions agree with TRBD2. Trimming removed 7 bases from V and 4 bases from J; junction bases left unmatched: 7. The CDR3 is 15 amino acids. Germline CDR1 MNHEY, CDR2 SVGAGI. The CDR3 nucleotides read TGTGCCAGCAACTCACTAGCGGGATATTACAATGAGCAGTTCTTC. Translating gives CASNSLAGYYNEQFF.

The V call is TRBV3-1 (or the pseudogene TRBV3-2), the J call TRBJ2-7, with a weak D call TRBD2 (6 bases). Trimming left V 0 bases short and J 3 bases short, with 12 bases between. The CDR3 is 15 residues long. CDR1 and CDR2 from the germline V gene are LGHDT and YNNKEL (reference sequence). CDR3 in DNA: TGTGCCAGCAGCCAAGATGCGGGGATCAGCTACGAGCAGTACTTC. It yields the protein CASSQDAGISYEQYF.

This chain uses TRBV9 with TRBJ2-2; TRBD2 agrees at 11 bases. J gave up 2 bases and V 3 bases, and 3 bases lay outside the gene matches. The length of the CDR3 is 16 residues. The germline V gene has CDR1 SGDLS and CDR2 YYNGEE. In nucleotides, the CDR3 is TGTGCCAGCAGCGCAGGGACTAGCGGTAACACCGGGGAGCTGTTTTTT. Amino acids: CASSAGTSGNTGELFF.

The chain recombines TRBV9 with TRBJ2-1; perhaps TRBD2 as D (6 bases). The CDR3 spans 15 residues. Germline V gene data show CDR1 as SGDLS and CDR2 as YYNGEE. The V and J ends lost 4 bases and 4 bases respectively, with 15 bases between them. The CDR3 DNA sequence: TGTGCCAGCAGCCAAGGTGGGGGGTCATACAATGAGCAGTTCTTC. Translated, it gives CASSQGGGSYNEQFF. Supplemented by reference TRBV9 and TRBJ2-1, the full variable domain reads DSGVTQTPKHLITATGQRVTLRCSPRSGDLSVYWYQQSLDQGLQFLIQYYNGEERAKGNILERFSAQQFPDLHSELNLSSLELGDSALYFCASSQGGGSYNEQFFGPGTRLTVL.

The chain has TRBV6-5 and TRBJ2-5; D is unclear. The CDR3 contains 11 residues. Germline V gene lookup returns CDR1 MNHEY and CDR2 SVGAGI. V lost 7 bases and J lost 4, with 7 bases in between. The CDR3 nucleotides are TGTGCCAGCACCCACACAGAGACCCAGTACTTC. It is translated as CASTHTETQYF.

The chain employs TRBV5-4 and TRBJ2-7; D is undetermined. The CDR3 is 16 residues long. Deletions cut 4 bases from V and 4 bases from J, with 21 bases between. Germline loops: CDR1 SGHNT, CDR2 YYREEE (reference sequence). The CDR3 DNA reads as TGTGCCAGCAGCCCCGACCCAAGGCGAAGAGGATACGAGCAGTACTTC. Its protein is CASSPDPRRRGYEQYF.

Comment on this clone: Mismatch with germline at one junction end may stem from a read error. The chain links TRBV30 to TRBJ1-2; D remains unclear. Germline V gene data show CDR1 as GTSNPN and CDR2 as SVGIG (reference sequence). There are 11 residues in the CDR3. The CDR3 here is CAWSPFEGGTF. CDR3 bases: TGTGCCTGGAGTCCCTTCGAGGGCGGAACTTTC.

This clone was seen a handful of times. The V gene is TRBV18, the J gene TRBJ2-5; 8 bases are a match to TRBD1. Germline CDR1 KGHSH, CDR2 LQKENI. With V trimmed by 6 bases and J by 1 base, 4 bases remained unmatched. This CDR3 contains 14 residues. The DNA for the CDR3 is TGTGCCAGCTCGGAACAGGGGGGCCAAGAGACCCAGTACTTC. It is translated as CASSEQGGQETQYF.

J is TRBJ1-3 and V is TRBV5-3; possibly TRBD1 for D (6 bases). TRBV5-3 is classed as an ORF, of uncertain function. Trimming took 10 bases from V and 1 from J, leaving 15 bases between them. CDR3 length: 14 residues. The DNA of the CDR3 is TGTGCCCCCACGGTACAGGGATCTGGAAACACCATATATTTT. Translation gives CAPTVQGSGNTIYF.

This clone has only a few counts. V usage is TRBV30 and J usage is TRBJ2-5; D is possibly TRBD1 (6 bases). Germline V gene sequence: CDR1 GTSNPN, CDR2 SVGIG (reference sequence). Trimming stripped 0 bases from V and 5 bases from J, with 10 bases between. The CDR3 runs to 13 residues. Here the CDR3 DNA reads TGTGCCTGGAGTGTACAGGGCGGGGAGACCCAGTACTTC. Protein product: CAWSVQGGETQYF.

The J gene is TRBJ1-2, the V gene TRBV9; 8 bases align to TRBD1. Germline CDR1 SGDLS, CDR2 YYNGEE. CDR3 size: 16 residues. V was pared by 3 bases and J by 4 bases, with 11 bases of the junction left unmatched. As DNA, the CDR3 is TGTGCCAGCAGCGCAGCAGGGGGCGCGGGTGGCTATGGCTACACCTTC. Translating it yields CASSAAGGAGGYGYTF. Full variable domain (missing parts from reference TRBV9 and TRBJ1-2): DSGVTQTPKHLITATGQRVTLRCSPRSGDLSVYWYQQSLDQGLQFLIQYYNGEERAKGNILERFSAQQFPDLHSELNLSSLELGDSALYFCASSAAGGAGGYGYTFGSGTRLTVV.

Worth noting for this clone: At one end, the junction sequence differs from germline, possibly due to a read error. The genes are TRBV15 and TRBJ1-1; TRBD1 aligns across 7 bases. CDR3 size: 16 residues. Germline-derived CDR1 and CDR2 are LNHNV and YYDKDF (reference sequence). The CDR3 reads CATSRETSGGPTEAFF. The CDR3 coding sequence is TGTGCCACCAGCCGAGAAACTTCAGGGGGACCCACTGAAGCTTTCTTT.

The V call is TRBV3-1 (or the pseudogene TRBV3-2), the J call TRBJ1-4, with 7 bases identical to TRBD1. V shed 5 bases and J 4 bases; nucleotides not matched to a gene: 7. Germline-derived CDR1 and CDR2 are LGHDT and YNNKEL (reference sequence). The CDR3 has 15 amino acids. This CDR3 reads CASSSRDSHNEKLFF. The CDR3 DNA is TGTGCCAGCAGCTCCCGGGACAGTCATAATGAAAAACTGTTTTTT.

V is TRBV5-6 and J is TRBJ1-6; D is unresolved. This CDR3 is built from 15 residues. V gave up 7 bases and J gave up 4 bases, with 15 bases separating them. Germline V CDR1 and CDR2: SGHDT, YYEEEE. CDR3 loop: CASLTLGGYNSPLHF. CDR3 nucleotides: TGTGCCAGCTTGACTTTGGGAGGTTATAATTCACCCCTCCACTTT.

The CDR3 region is CASSLVPGLNSPLHF. CDR3 coding DNA: TGCGCCAGCAGCTTGGTCCCGGGTTTAAATTCACCCCTCCACTTT. J is TRBJ1-6 and V is TRBV5-1; the D is unclear. CDR3 length: 15 amino acids. Germline assignment: CDR1 SGHRS and CDR2 YFSETQ. V was shortened by 0 bases and J by 7 bases, with 11 bases between the two germline ends.

V usage is TRBV27 and J usage is TRBJ2-3; 8 bases are shared with TRBD1. The J segment lost 1 base and the V segment lost 4 bases, leaving 7 bases of the junction unmatched. CDR3 length equals 16 residues. Germline V gives CDR1 MNHEY, CDR2 SMNVEV (reference sequence). DNA of the CDR3: TGTGCCAGCAGTTCCAGGACAGGGACCCGCACAGATACGCAGTATTTT. Amino acids: CASSSRTGTRTDTQYF.

The chain carries TRBV7-2 and TRBJ1-1, with D unresolved. The V end lost 2 bases, the J end lost 1 base, and 5 bases lay between the germline ends. The CDR3 has 13 residues. Germline values: CDR1 SGHTA, CDR2 FQGNSA. DNA of the CDR3: TGTGCCAGCAGCTTACTACCGAACACTGAAGCTTTCTTT. Translated, it gives CASSLLPNTEAFF.

The gene calls are TRBV28 and TRBJ1-2; D is undetermined. The CDR3 consists of 16 residues. Trimming took off 2 bases at V and 0 bases at J, with 13 bases between the two ends. The V gene's germline CDR1 is MDHEN and CDR2 SYDVKM. The CDR3 spells CASSLAGATANYGYTF. In DNA, the CDR3 is TGTGCCAGCAGTTTAGCGGGCGCGACCGCTAACTATGGCTACACCTTC.

The chain employs TRBV24-1 and TRBJ2-1; 11 nucleotides agree with TRBD2. The CDR3 has 14 amino acids. Germline assignment: CDR1 KGHDR and CDR2 SFDVKD. V was pared by 8 bases and J by 8 bases, with 7 bases of the junction left unmatched. The chain's CDR3 is CATMGLAGGYEQFF. As DNA, the CDR3 is TGTGCCACCATGGGGTTAGCGGGGGGGTATGAGCAGTTCTTC.

The table lists this clone with a few counts. The chain carries TRBV4-2 and TRBJ1-4; no clear D. Germline V lookup: CDR1 LGHNA, CDR2 YNFKEQ. V lost 0 bases and J lost 13, with 9 bases in between. There are 12 residues in the CDR3. The CDR3 coding sequence is TGTGCCAGCAGCCAAGATGAGCGGGGACTGTTTTTT. Translation gives CASSQDERGLFF.

This chain joins TRBV12-5 and TRBJ1-2; D may be TRBD1 (5 bases). The CDR3 sequence is 17 residues long. Trimming took 5 bases from V and 6 from J, leaving 25 bases between them. CDR1 is LGHNT and CDR2 is FRNRAP in the germline V gene. CDR3 nucleotide sequence: TGTGCTAGTGGTCCACGGATACTTGACAGCTCCTCCGATGGCTACACCTTC. Its translation is CASGPRILDSSSDGYTF.

The chain carries TRBV28 and TRBJ1-1, with unresolved D. V was trimmed by 5 bases and J by 11 bases, leaving 9 bases between them. The CDR3 runs 10 residues. Germline values: CDR1 MDHEN, CDR2 SYDVKM. The CDR3 sequence: CASSRGIAFF. The CDR3 coding sequence is TGTGCCAGCAGTCGCGGGATTGCTTTCTTT.